This T cell receptor (beta chain) was sequenced for a study of type 1 and type 2 diabetes patients. Background on the study: Magnetic bead positive selection isolated CD4+ or CD8+ T cells from PBMCs. Notes on the study in general: Type 2 diabetes and control V and J usage correlated highly, around 0.97.

Details on this clonotype: The antigen is undetermined.

The PCR template was genomic DNA. The TCR beta CDR3 region was amplified using 30 forward and 13 reverse primers. TCRdb fed the multiplex PCR reads into MiXCR, producing one record per CDR3 protein. The data hold fewer than 300,000 distinct CDR3 sequences, with approximately 45% observed a single time. V lost 2 bases and J 4 bases, leaving 6 bases between the germline ends. The CDR3 sequence is 13 residues long. Germline values: CDR1 MDHEN, CDR2 SYDVKM. The sequence derives from a man in his late teens or twenties with type 2 diabetes. The V and J genes are TRBV28 and TRBJ1-5, with no clear D. The sequenced sample was peripheral blood mononuclear cells (PBMCs). The DNA for the CDR3 is TGTGCCAGCAGTTTAATCGGGAATCAGCCCCAGCATTTT. This encodes CASSLIGNQPQHF.